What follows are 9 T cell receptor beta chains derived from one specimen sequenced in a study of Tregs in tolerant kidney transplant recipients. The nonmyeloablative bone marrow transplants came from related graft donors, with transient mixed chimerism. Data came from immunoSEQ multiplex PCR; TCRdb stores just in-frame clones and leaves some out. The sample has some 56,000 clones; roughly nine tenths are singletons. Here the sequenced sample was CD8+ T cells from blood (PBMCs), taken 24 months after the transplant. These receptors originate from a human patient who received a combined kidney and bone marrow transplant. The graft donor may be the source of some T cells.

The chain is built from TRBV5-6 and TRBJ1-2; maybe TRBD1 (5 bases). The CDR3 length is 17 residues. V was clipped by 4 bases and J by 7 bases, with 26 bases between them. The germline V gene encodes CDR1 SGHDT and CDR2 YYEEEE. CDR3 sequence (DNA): TGTGCCAGCAGCACCTCAGGGTTGGAGGGTCTCCCTGGTGGCTACACCTTC. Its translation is CASSTSGLEGLPGGYTF.

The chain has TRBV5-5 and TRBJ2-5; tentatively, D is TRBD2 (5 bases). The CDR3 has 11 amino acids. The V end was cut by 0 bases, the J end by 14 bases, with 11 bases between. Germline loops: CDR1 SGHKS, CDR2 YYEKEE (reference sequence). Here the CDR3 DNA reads TGTGCCAGCAGCTTGGGAGTTCTAGCCTACTTC. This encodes CASSLGVLAYF.

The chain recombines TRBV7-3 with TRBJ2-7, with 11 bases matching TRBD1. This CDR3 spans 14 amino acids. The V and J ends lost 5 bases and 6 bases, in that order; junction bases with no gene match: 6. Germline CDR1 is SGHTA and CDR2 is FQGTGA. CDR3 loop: CASSHSGTGGEQYF. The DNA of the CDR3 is TGTGCCAGCAGCCATTCCGGGACAGGGGGCGAGCAGTACTTC.

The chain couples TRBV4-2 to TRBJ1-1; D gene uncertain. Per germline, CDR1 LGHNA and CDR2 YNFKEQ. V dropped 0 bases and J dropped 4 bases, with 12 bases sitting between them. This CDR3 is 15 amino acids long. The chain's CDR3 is CASSQETPRGTEAFF. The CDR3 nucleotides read TGTGCCAGCAGCCAAGAGACCCCCCGGGGCACTGAAGCTTTCTTT.

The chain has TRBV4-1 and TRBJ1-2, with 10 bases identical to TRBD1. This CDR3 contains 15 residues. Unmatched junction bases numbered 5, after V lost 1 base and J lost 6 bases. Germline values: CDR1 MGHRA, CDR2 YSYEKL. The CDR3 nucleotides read TGCGCCAGCAGCCAAGGGACAGGGGGAATGGATGGCTACACCTTC. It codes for CASSQGTGGMDGYTF.

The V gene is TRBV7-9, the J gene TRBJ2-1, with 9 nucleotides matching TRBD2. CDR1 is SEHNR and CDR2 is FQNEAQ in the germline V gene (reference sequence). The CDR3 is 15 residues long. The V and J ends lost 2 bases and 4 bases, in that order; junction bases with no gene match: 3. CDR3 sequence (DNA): TGTGCCAGCAGCTTAAGCGGGAGGCTTTACAATGAGCAGTTCTTC. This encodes CASSLSGRLYNEQFF.

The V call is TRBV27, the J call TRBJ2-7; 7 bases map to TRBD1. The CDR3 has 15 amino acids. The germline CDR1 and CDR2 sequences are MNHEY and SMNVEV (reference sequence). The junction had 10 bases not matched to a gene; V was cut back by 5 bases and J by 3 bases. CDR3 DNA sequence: TGTGCCAGCAGTACCTCCGGGACAGCAAACTACGAGCAGTACTTC. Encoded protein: CASSTSGTANYEQYF.

CDR3 in amino acids: CATSDPLAGKGNEQFF. CDR3 in DNA: TGTGCCACCAGCGACCCACTAGCGGGAAAGGGCAATGAGCAGTTCTTC. This sequence joins TRBV15 and TRBJ2-1, with 10 bases identical to TRBD2. V dropped 5 bases and J dropped 6; count of bases not matched to a gene: 10. The CDR3 has 16 amino acids. Germline V gene data show CDR1 as LNHNV and CDR2 as YYDKDF (reference sequence). The variable domain in full, completed from reference TRBV15 and TRBJ2-1, reads DAMVIQNPRYQVTQFGKPVTLSCSQTLNHNVMYWYQQKSSQAPKLLFHYYDKDFNNEADTPDNFQSRRPNTSFCFLDIRSPGLGDTAMYLCATSDPLAGKGNEQFFGPGTRLTVL.

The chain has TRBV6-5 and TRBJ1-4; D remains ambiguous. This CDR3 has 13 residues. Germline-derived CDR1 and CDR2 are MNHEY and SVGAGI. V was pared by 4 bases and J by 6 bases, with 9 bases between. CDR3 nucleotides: TGTGCCAGCAGTTCAAGGAGAGATGAAAAACTGTTTTTT. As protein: CASSSRRDEKLFF.